This TCR beta chain stems from a study of technical replicates of blood from a handful of donors. The CDR3 runs 15 residues. V shed 4 bases, J shed 7 bases, and the junction held 8 bases outside the gene matches. CDR1 is LNHDA, CDR2 SQIVND, per germline (reference sequence). Sequencing was performed with immunoSEQ multiplex PCR; in TCRdb, only in-frame clones are kept and a portion is missing. Of about 70,000 clones detected, roughly nine tenths appear once; the ten largest clones hold roughly 5%. The V call is TRBV19, the J call TRBJ1-4; 8 bases are shared with TRBD1. The receptor comes from a human donor in good health. Some clones in this sample may be carry-over from other donors' samples. Sequencing input: PBMCs. CDR3 bases: TGTGCCAGTAGTAATTGGCCAGGGGGCCTTGAAAAACTGTTTTTT. Amino acids: CASSNWPGGLEKLFF.